These 24 T cell receptor beta chains share one sample of origin, sequenced in a study of neoadjuvant anti-PD-1 for oral cavity cancer. The repertoire was sequenced with immunoSEQ multiplex PCR; TCRdb's copy has only in-frame clones and lacks some. The sample shows approximately 67,000 clones, around 80% of them seen only once. This sample comprised PBMCs, obtained before nivolumab (anti-PD-1) treatment. These receptor sequences come from a person between 40 and 80 years old with oral cavity squamous cell carcinoma.

V gene TRBV5-6 combines with J gene TRBJ2-7; TRBD2 aligns across 8 bases. Germline V CDR1 and CDR2: SGHDT, YYEEEE. With 4 bases clipped from V and 4 bases from J, the junction kept 10 bases outside the gene matches. This CDR3 has 15 amino acids. CDR3 loop: CASSPVAGSVYEQYF. In nucleotides, the CDR3 is TGTGCCAGCAGCCCTGTAGCGGGATCCGTTTACGAGCAGTACTTC. Using reference TRBV5-6 and TRBJ2-7 for the parts outside the CDR3, the full variable domain is DAGVTQSPTHLIKTRGQQVTLRCSPKSGHDTVSWYQQALGQGPQFIFQYYEEEERQRGNFPDRFSGHQFPNYSSELNVNALLLGDSALYLCASSPVAGSVYEQYFGPGTRLTVT.

V usage is TRBV4-1 and J usage is TRBJ1-4; D gene ambiguous. From germline, CDR1 is MGHRA and CDR2 YSYEKL. The V and J ends lost 1 base and 2 bases respectively, with 11 bases between them. CDR3 size: 16 residues. This chain's CDR3 is CASSQANLITNEKLFF. The CDR3 DNA reads TGCGCCAGCAGCCAAGCCAACCTCATCACTAATGAAAAACTGTTTTTT.

This sequence joins TRBV7-9 and TRBJ2-1; unclear D gene. V lost 2 bases to trimming and J lost 5 bases, with 4 bases between them. The CDR3 spans 12 residues. Germline V gene lookup returns CDR1 SEHNR and CDR2 FQNEAQ (reference sequence). The DNA of the CDR3 is TGTGCCAGCAGCTTATCGGACAATGAGCAGTTCTTC. Protein product: CASSLSDNEQFF.

The chain is built from TRBV9 and TRBJ2-2, with D tentatively TRBD1 or TRBD2 (6 bases each). Germline CDR1 reads SGDLS; CDR2 reads YYNGEE. V was cut by 0 bases and J by 2 bases, with 20 bases left in between. The CDR3 has 19 residues. CDR3 sequence: CASSVAWRIRGGNTGELFF. Here the CDR3 DNA reads TGTGCCAGCAGCGTAGCATGGAGGATCAGGGGAGGTAACACCGGGGAGCTGTTTTTT.

The chain joins TRBV27 to TRBJ1-1, with D possibly TRBD1 on 5 matching bases. The V and J ends lost 1 base and 5 bases respectively, with 8 bases between them. Germline V gives CDR1 MNHEY, CDR2 SMNVEV (reference sequence). The CDR3 spans 13 residues. CDR3 residues: CASSLYRGTEAFF. The CDR3 DNA reads as TGTGCCAGCAGTTTATATCGGGGGACTGAAGCTTTCTTT.

This clone has just a few counts. As DNA, the CDR3 is TGCGCCAGCAGCTTAGGTCGGGGGGTAGCTTTCTTT. It specifies CASSLGRGVAFF. The chain employs TRBV5-1 and TRBJ1-1; D perhaps matches TRBD1 (5 bases). The V end was cut by 2 bases, the J end by 10 bases, with 12 bases between. Germline V gives CDR1 SGHRS, CDR2 YFSETQ. CDR3 length equals 12 residues.

The chain is built from TRBV4-1 and TRBJ2-3; tentative D call: TRBD2 (6 bases). Germline V lookup: CDR1 MGHRA, CDR2 YSYEKL. The CDR3 contains 17 residues. Between the trimmed V and J ends, which lost 3 bases and 1 base, there was a span of 17 bases. The CDR3 coding sequence is TGCGCCAGCAGCCAGGCGGGGTTTGGTGCCGGCACAGATACGCAGTATTTT. This translates into CASSQAGFGAGTDTQYF.

The rearrangement links TRBV2 to TRBJ1-5; D is possibly TRBD1 (5 bases). The ends were cut back, 8 bases at V and 6 bases at J, with 20 bases in the middle. In germline, CDR1 is SNHLY, CDR2 FYNNEI. This CDR3 has 15 amino acids. CDR3 protein: CASQGSAARGQPQHF. The CDR3 DNA reads TGTGCCAGCCAAGGGTCGGCGGCGAGGGGTCAGCCCCAGCATTTT.

The V call is TRBV5-1, the J call TRBJ2-1; D is undetermined. V lost 4 bases to trimming and J lost 7 bases, with 15 bases between them. The germline gives CDR1 SGHRS, CDR2 YFSETQ. There are 14 residues in the CDR3. The CDR3 sequence: CASSPWQTENEQFF. The CDR3 nucleotides are TGCGCCAGCAGCCCCTGGCAGACGGAGAATGAGCAGTTCTTC. Full variable domain (missing parts from reference TRBV5-1 and TRBJ2-1): KAGVTQTPRYLIKTRGQQVTLSCSPISGHRSVSWYQQTPGQGLQFLFEYFSETQRNKGNFPGRFSGRQFSNSRSEMNVSTLELGDSALYLCASSPWQTENEQFFGPGTRLTVL.

The V gene is TRBV5-1, the J gene TRBJ2-7; 7 bases agree with TRBD1. The CDR3 consists of 14 residues. Germline CDR1 reads SGHRS; CDR2 reads YFSETQ. The J segment lost 1 base and the V segment lost 0 bases, leaving 1 base of the junction unmatched. This CDR3 reads CASSLGDRSYEQYF. The CDR3 DNA sequence: TGCGCCAGCAGCTTGGGGGACAGATCCTACGAGCAGTACTTC.

The gene calls are TRBV5-4 and TRBJ2-6; no firm D call. The CDR3 is 15 residues long. With 3 bases removed from V and 0 bases from J, the gap between germline ends came to 7 bases. The V gene's germline CDR1 is SGHNT and CDR2 YYREEE (reference sequence). DNA of the CDR3: TGTGCCAGCAGCTCCATGAGCTCTGGGGCCAACGTCCTGACTTTC. Residues: CASSSMSSGANVLTF.

The chain recombines TRBV9 with TRBJ2-1; D might be TRBD1 (5 bases). The CDR3 is made up of 15 amino acids. Looked up from germline, CDR1 is SGDLS and CDR2 is YYNGEE. Trimming cost V 0 bases and J 9 bases, with 16 bases left between them. CDR3 DNA: TGTGCCAGCAGCGTAGATGGGGCAAGTAGGGTTGAGCAGTTCTTC. Its translation is CASSVDGASRVEQFF.

The chain has TRBV4-2 and TRBJ1-5, with D unclear. CDR1 is LGHNA, CDR2 YNFKEQ, per germline. The length of the CDR3 is 12 residues. With 0 bases removed from V and 3 bases from J, the gap between germline ends came to 0 bases. The CDR3 loop reads CASSQDNQPQHF. CDR3 sequence (DNA): TGTGCCAGCAGCCAAGACAATCAGCCCCAGCATTTT.

V gene TRBV6-5 combines with J gene TRBJ2-1, with a possible D match to TRBD2 (5 bases). V was cut by 5 bases and J by 9 bases, with 11 bases left in between. The CDR3 runs 12 residues. The germline V gene has CDR1 MNHEY and CDR2 SVGAGI. CDR3 sequence: CASSRADREQFF. CDR3 coding DNA: TGTGCCAGCAGTCGAGCGGATCGTGAGCAGTTCTTC.

The chain uses TRBV29-1 and TRBJ2-1; tentatively, D is TRBD2 (5 bases). The CDR3 contains 11 residues. The V end lost 0 bases, the J end lost 13 bases, and 10 bases lay between the germline ends. CDR1 is SQVTM and CDR2 is ANQGSEA in the germline V gene. The CDR3 coding sequence is TGCAGCGTTGAAGATTCTAGCTTTCAGTTCTTC. This gives the protein CSVEDSSFQFF.

This chain links TRBV7-9 with TRBJ2-5; D is possibly TRBD1 or TRBD2 (5 bases each). From germline, CDR1 is SEHNR and CDR2 FQNEAQ (reference sequence). CDR3 length: 12 amino acids. The germline V and J ends were trimmed by 8 bases and 4 bases, with 11 bases remaining between them. The CDR3 is CASEGLGETQYF. Written as DNA, the CDR3 is TGTGCCAGCGAGGGGTTGGGAGAGACCCAGTACTTC.

J is TRBJ2-5 and V is TRBV10-3; D gene unclear. The CDR3 has 15 residues. Trimming removed 0 bases at V and 8 bases at J, with 16 bases between. CDR1 and CDR2 from the germline V gene are ENHRY and SYGVKD. CDR3 bases: TGTGCCATCAGTGAGTCGGGCAGCTCCCCAAGTACCCAGTACTTC. The encoded protein is CAISESGSSPSTQYF.

There are a few counts of this clone. CDR3 region: CASRVTLTGELFF. The CDR3 DNA is TGTGCCAGCAGAGTTACATTGACCGGGGAGCTGTTTTTT. The V gene is TRBV6-6, the J gene TRBJ2-2, with D unresolved. CDR3 size: 13 residues. Trimming took 6 bases from V and 5 from J, leaving 10 bases between them. The germline V gene has CDR1 MNHNY and CDR2 SVGAGI (reference sequence).

V usage is TRBV6-1 and J usage is TRBJ1-5, with D hard to call. With 10 bases removed from V and 0 bases from J, the gap between germline ends came to 10 bases. The germline V gene has CDR1 MNHNS and CDR2 SASEGT. The CDR3 has 13 amino acids. CDR3: CATSGNSNQPQHF. The CDR3 DNA is TGTGCCACCTCCGGAAATAGCAATCAGCCCCAGCATTTT.

The rearrangement joins TRBV5-1 to TRBJ1-3; TRBD1 is a possible D gene (5 bases). The CDR3 totals 15 residues. Germline V gives CDR1 SGHRS, CDR2 YFSETQ. The ends were cut back, 4 bases at V and 1 base at J, with 12 bases in the middle. The CDR3 loop is CASSGDSHSGNTIYF. CDR3 in DNA: TGCGCCAGCAGCGGCGACAGCCATTCTGGAAACACCATATATTTT.

The V and J genes are TRBV29-1 and TRBJ1-2; D gene unclear. This CDR3 has 13 residues. Germline V gene lookup returns CDR1 SQVTM and CDR2 ANQGSEA. V was shortened by 2 bases and J by 7 bases, with 14 bases between the two germline ends. The CDR3 DNA reads as TGCAGCGTTGAAAACCCAAGGACGCTTGGCTACACCTTC. It yields the protein CSVENPRTLGYTF.

The V gene is TRBV19, the J gene TRBJ1-5; D gene uncertain. This CDR3 has 14 amino acids. V was shortened by 6 bases and J by 3 bases, with 12 bases between the two germline ends. Germline CDR1 reads LNHDA; CDR2 reads SQIVND (reference sequence). CDR3 bases: TGTGCCAGTAGCTACCTAGGGCCCAATCAGCCCCAGCATTTT. It codes for CASSYLGPNQPQHF.

J is TRBJ2-1 and V is TRBV14, with D perhaps matching TRBD1 (5 bases). Germline assignment: CDR1 SGHDN and CDR2 FVKESK. CDR3 length: 17 amino acids. V was pared by 0 bases and J by 2 bases, with 14 bases between. CDR3 coding DNA: TGTGCCAGCAGCCAAGAATATTGGACAACGACCTACAATGAGCAGTTCTTC. Translation gives CASSQEYWTTTYNEQFF.

This clone has just a few counts. J is TRBJ1-5 and V is TRBV19; unclear D gene. Trimming removed 0 bases at V and 6 bases at J, with 6 bases between. The CDR3 covers 13 residues. Germline V gives CDR1 LNHDA, CDR2 SQIVND (reference sequence). CDR3 in DNA: TGTGCCAGTAGTATAGATCAAGCTCAGCCCCAGCATTTT. Translation: CASSIDQAQPQHF.